This is a list of T cell receptor beta chains from one sample in a study of blood T cell repertoires in COVID-19. Sequencing used immunoSEQ multiplex PCR; TCRdb keeps in-frame clones, though not all of them. Found here are fewer than 50,000 clones, approximately 80% of them singletons; the top ten hold around a fifth. Sequenced: peripheral blood. The source is a man between 65 and 85 years old with acute or convalescent COVID-19. CDR3s include the opening cysteine and the closing phenylalanine or tryptophan. D genes are given only for firm matches. The size field is filled for only some rows; it gives once, few, many or a size class.

d_gene	v_gene	j_gene	abundance	CDR3nt	CDR3aa
NA	TRBV5-1	TRBJ1-3	NA	TGCGCCAGCAGCTTGGTGGGTCAGGTTTTCTCTGGAAACACCATATATTTT	CASSLVGQVFSGNTIYF
TRBD1	TRBV19	TRBJ1-6	NA	TGTGCCAGTAGTAAGGACAGGGGAAATTCACCCCTCCACTTT	CASSKDRGNSPLHF
NA	TRBV30	TRBJ1-5	NA	TGTGCCTGGAGCGTGGCGGGGGGTAATCAGCCCCAGCATTTT	CAWSVAGGNQPQHF
NA	TRBV30	TRBJ1-5	NA	TGTGCCTGGAGCTGGGGCAGCAATCAGCCCCAGCATTTT	CAWSWGSNQPQHF
TRBD2	TRBV7-2	TRBJ2-1	NA	TGTGCCAGCAGCGAGAGCGGGGGGGGTTACAATGAGCAGTTCTTC	CASSESGGGYNEQFF
TRBD1	TRBV7-2	TRBJ1-3	NA	TGTGCCAGCAGCTCGCCCTCGGGACAGGGGCGAAACACCATATATTTT	CASSSPSGQGRNTIYF
NA	TRBV19	TRBJ2-3	few	TGTGCCAGTAGGTCCCAGCCGCGGAGAACAGATACGCAGTATTTT	CASRSQPRRTDTQYF
NA	TRBV2	TRBJ1-6	NA	TGTGCCAGCAGTCCCGGGACTAGGGCTTCGCCCCTCCACTTT	CASSPGTRASPLHF
NA	TRBV6-6	TRBJ1-1	few	TGTGCCAGCAACCGAATTACAGGGTACACTGAAGCTTTCTTT	CASNRITGYTEAFF
NA	TRBV11-3	TRBJ2-1	once	TGTGCCAGCAGCTTAGGGCTAGTTGCCTACAATGAGCAGTTCTTC	CASSLGLVAYNEQFF
NA	TRBV18	TRBJ1-1	NA	TGTGCCAGTCAGAGACAGGAGAAGGTGGCTGAAGCTTTCTTT	CASQRQEKVAEAFF
TRBD1	TRBV4-3	TRBJ1-2	NA	TGCGCCAGCAGCCTGGATCGGGACAGGGGCGGAGATGGCTACACCTTC	CASSLDRDRGGDGYTF
NA	TRBV19	TRBJ1-1	NA	TGTGCCAGTAGTGTTCAGGGGCGGAACACTGAAGCTTTCTTT	CASSVQGRNTEAFF
TRBD1	TRBV7-8	TRBJ1-6	NA	TGTGCCAGCAGCCGGGGACAGGCGAATTCACCCCTCCACTTT	CASSRGQANSPLHF
NA	TRBV11-2	TRBJ2-1	NA	TGTGCCAGCAGCCGGACAGACAAAGCTAGTGAGCAGTTCTTC	CASSRTDKASEQFF
TRBD1	TRBV6-2/TRBV6-3	TRBJ2-3	NA	TGTGCCAGCAGTTATGGGCAGGGGGATGCAGATACGCAGTATTTT	CASSYGQGDADTQYF
TRBD1	TRBV11-1	TRBJ1-1	NA	TGTGCCAGCAGCTTCGCGCAGGGGGCGGCTGAAGCTTTCTTT	CASSFAQGAAEAFF
NA	TRBV12-3/TRBV12-4	TRBJ1-2	NA	TGTGCCAGCAGTTTATCTCTATTTGGCTACACCTTC	CASSLSLFGYTF
NA	TRBV7-9	TRBJ2-1	NA	TGTGCCAGCAGCTTAGAATTCATGGCAGTATCCAATGAGCAGTTCTTC	CASSLEFMAVSNEQFF
NA	TRBV18	TRBJ2-3	NA	TGTGCCAGCTCCACGACGTGGGTGAGCGCAGATACGCAGTATTTT	CASSTTWVSADTQYF